Sequencing of this TCR beta chain was carried out in a study of read filtering for tumor transcriptome and immune sequencing (TCRdb year 2020). Study-level background: Of the patients in the cohort, around 17 were male and around 14 were female, and their mean age was 65.9 years, with a range of roughly 40 to 80. One main goal was a read-filtering strategy for immune repertoire data, in particular deciding whether clonotypes backed by only one read should be removed. Whole-transcriptome libraries were prepared with the TruSeq RNA Access Library Prep Kit after DNase treatment. Using the same bone marrow samples, the study ran both targeted immune repertoire sequencing and bulk whole-transcriptome sequencing and then compared the TCR repertoires from each method. TCR-region mapped reads per sample ranged from about 4 to 10.27 million with IR-seq versus only about 85 to 1273 with RNA-seq. By revised international staging, roughly 8 patients were R-ISS I, about 17 were R-ISS II and 6 or 7 were R-ISS III.

Bone marrow was sampled from every patient at the time of active disease. Ficoll-Hypaque density gradient centrifugation was used to isolate bone marrow mononuclear cells. CD138-negative cells were obtained by negative selection after labeling with CD138 magnetic microbeads on a MACS separator, removing myeloma plasma cells. Flow cytometry with CD138 antibodies on an Attune NxT was used to check how pure the isolated cells were. TRIzol reagent was used to extract total RNA, which was then quantified with a NanoDrop spectrophotometer. For each patient, the CD138-negative bone marrow sample underwent paired RNA-seq and IR-seq. Beyond this particular receptor, the publication reports: The sorted CD138-negative fraction was composed of a mixed bone marrow immune population rather than of purified T cells. Clonotypes were captured by IR-seq at much higher depth and more reliably than by RNA-seq, and smaller IR-seq throughput was sufficient for identification of most shared clonotypes. Single-read clonotypes made up around 82% of clonotypes but about 3.3% of total reads in IR-seq, and just under 75% of clonotypes and 35% to 50% of reads in RNA-seq. The correlation between IR-seq and RNA-seq shared clonotype proportions rose when single-read clonotypes were removed.

This clonotype was recorded at least ten times. Which antigen it targets is not known. Qualities for individual bases were not recorded, and no much larger clone is one base off. Starting from approximately 0.4 ug RNA, TCR libraries were constructed with the Immunoverse kit using molecular barcoded adaptors that cover the alpha/delta and beta/gamma chains. TCR library preparation used the same RNA that went into transcriptome sequencing. Sequencing of the TCR libraries was done on an Illumina HiSeq 4000 with 2 x 150 cycles. As for the original processing: Using MiXCR, which included quality filtering and error correction, TCR reads were aligned to human V, D, J and C references and then assembled into CDR3 clonotypes. Clonotype counts and gene usage diversity were analyzed with the tcR package in R. Raw mapping reads were checked after the RNA-seq reads had been mapped by STAR aligner version 2.5.3a onto the human GRCh37 genome. To test how sequencing depth affects detected clonotypes, IR-seq fastq files were randomly downsampled with Seqtk 1.3. The raw public reads went through TCRdb reprocessing: fastp at Q25, MiXCR clone calling, in-frame beta chains kept. Rows with one shared CDR3 protein collapse into an entry with the most common genes and DNA. These V and J calls rely on TCRdb rather than the paper's analysis. Across this sample there are 50,000 or so distinct CDR3 sequences, with around a fifth seen only once. 15% to 17% of the sample is in the top ten clones.

The receptor was derived from a donor aged 40 or over with multiple myeloma. Sequences were obtained from a population of CD138-negative cells sorted from bone marrow. Interpreted using the paper, the cell subset or site label stands for: bone marrow mononuclear cells depleted of CD138+ plasma/myeloma cells by negative magnetic selection.

The CDR3 sequence is CASSPGTFPYEQYF. In nucleotide form, the sequence is TGTGCCAGCAGTCCTGGGACTTTTCCCTACGAGCAGTACTTC. Recombination joined TRBV11-3 with TRBJ2-7, with TRBD2 as a weak D call on 6 bases. The CDR3 goes from the cysteine to the phenylalanine over 14 residues. CDR3 DNA only is kept here, 42 bases in frame from base 1. V and J lose 6 bases and 2 bases, and a span of 14 bases separates them. Based on the germline V gene, the CDR1 and CDR2 sequences are SGHNT and YENEEA.